Shown below are 12 T cell receptor beta chains from a single sample sequenced in a study of blood T cell repertoires in COVID-19. Produced via immunoSEQ multiplex PCR; TCRdb's table is partial and in-frame only. This table has a few hundred thousand clones, about 85% appearing once. Source material: PBMCs or T cells enriched from blood (not recorded which). Receptors originate from a woman younger than 45 who had recovered from COVID-19.

The chain employs TRBV27 and TRBJ1-5, with TRBD1 matching over 9 bases. V lost 6 bases to trimming and J lost 1 base; unmatched junction nucleotides: 4. CDR3 length equals 15 residues. Per the germline V gene, CDR1 is MNHEY and CDR2 is SMNVEV (reference sequence). The CDR3 region has the DNA TGTGCCAGCAGGGGGGACAGGGTGAGCAATCAGCCCCAGCATTTT. This encodes CASRGDRVSNQPQHF.

The genes are TRBV9 and TRBJ1-1; TRBD1 aligns across 7 bases. This CDR3 spans 15 amino acids. The germline V gene has CDR1 SGDLS and CDR2 YYNGEE. Trimming removed 0 bases from V and 1 base from J; junction bases left unmatched: 3. The CDR3 region has the DNA TGTGCCAGCAGCGTAGTAGGGGGCGCGAACACTGAAGCTTTCTTT. Its translation is CASSVVGGANTEAFF.

This rearrangement joins TRBV7-3 to TRBJ2-3; 8 nucleotides agree with TRBD1. CDR3 length: 15 amino acids. J was trimmed by 6 bases and V by 5 bases; bases with no gene match: 10. CDR1 and CDR2 (germline): SGHTA, FQGTGA. CDR3 protein: CASSPGQGAFDTQYF. The DNA of the CDR3 is TGTGCCAGCAGCCCCGGACAGGGAGCCTTTGATACGCAGTATTTT.

V usage is TRBV6-1 and J usage is TRBJ1-2; 9 bases agree with TRBD1. This CDR3 is 12 amino acids long. The V gene end was trimmed by 11 bases and the J gene end by 3 bases; junction bases not matched to a gene: 4. CDR1 MNHNS and CDR2 SASEGT come from the germline V gene. The CDR3: CAVQGAHYGYTF. The CDR3 nucleotides read TGTGCCGTACAGGGGGCCCACTATGGCTACACCTTC.

V usage is TRBV9 and J usage is TRBJ1-1; D is ambiguous. CDR3 length: 15 amino acids. Trimming pared 0 bases from V and 0 bases from J, leaving 9 bases between. Germline-derived CDR1 and CDR2 are SGDLS and YYNGEE. CDR3: CASSVAPNLNTEAFF. The CDR3 bases are TGTGCCAGCAGCGTAGCTCCTAACCTGAACACTGAAGCTTTCTTT. Based on the CDR3 plus reference TRBV9 and TRBJ1-1, the full variable domain is DSGVTQTPKHLITATGQRVTLRCSPRSGDLSVYWYQQSLDQGLQFLIQYYNGEERAKGNILERFSAQQFPDLHSELNLSSLELGDSALYFCASSVAPNLNTEAFFGQGTRLTVV.

J is TRBJ1-2 and V is TRBV29-1; 9 bases align to TRBD1. Trimming cost V 2 bases and J 6 bases; bases outside gene matches: 1. The germline V gene has CDR1 SQVTM and CDR2 ANQGSEA. This CDR3 region has 12 residues. CDR3 in amino acids: CSVETGGNGYTF. The CDR3 DNA follows: TGCAGCGTTGAAACAGGGGGCAATGGCTACACCTTC.

The rearrangement uses TRBV19 and TRBJ1-5; the match to TRBD1 covers 9 bases. The CDR3 runs 15 residues. V lost 5 bases to trimming and J lost 2 bases; unmatched junction nucleotides: 4. The germline V gene encodes CDR1 LNHDA and CDR2 SQIVND (reference sequence). The CDR3 here is CASSGRTGGNQPQHF. The CDR3 DNA is TGTGCCAGTAGTGGGAGGACAGGGGGCAATCAGCCCCAGCATTTT.

This chain connects TRBV9 to TRBJ2-7; 8 bases match TRBD1. V lost 0 bases to trimming and J lost 3 bases; unmatched junction nucleotides: 5. The germline CDR1 and CDR2 sequences are SGDLS and YYNGEE. The CDR3 has 15 residues. CDR3 sequence (DNA): TGTGCCAGCAGCGTAGCTACAGGGGGTCACTACGAGCAGTACTTC. This sequence encodes CASSVATGGHYEQYF.

The chain employs TRBV5-6 and TRBJ2-5; possible D gene TRBD2, 5 bases. This CDR3 region has 16 residues. Germline V CDR1 and CDR2: SGHDT, YYEEEE. V lost 0 bases and J 4 bases, leaving 16 bases between the germline ends. CDR3 coding DNA: TGTGCCAGCAGCTTGGGGTCGGGGAAGTTGCTAGAGACCCAGTACTTC. This codes for CASSLGSGKLLETQYF.

The V gene is TRBV2, the J gene TRBJ1-2, with TRBD1 matching over 9 bases. Germline CDR1 reads SNHLY; CDR2 reads FYNNEI. The CDR3 runs 13 residues. Unmatched junction bases numbered 5, after V lost 6 bases and J lost 6 bases. CDR3 sequence: CASRAGTGNGYTF. In nucleotides, the CDR3 is TGTGCCAGCAGAGCCGGGACAGGGAATGGCTACACCTTC.

The chain is built from TRBV30 and TRBJ1-3; unclear D gene. The V end lost 0 bases, the J end lost 3 bases, and 15 bases lay between the germline ends. Germline lookup yields CDR1 GTSNPN and CDR2 SVGIG (reference sequence). The CDR3 runs to 16 residues. CDR3 DNA: TGTGCCTGGAGTGTACGAGTCTCCTCGGGTGGAAACACCATATATTTT. This encodes CAWSVRVSSGGNTIYF.

This chain links TRBV5-1 with TRBJ2-7; D is undetermined. The CDR3 sequence is 15 residues long. With 0 bases removed from V and 3 bases from J, the gap between germline ends came to 13 bases. The V gene's germline CDR1 is SGHRS and CDR2 YFSETQ. DNA of the CDR3: TGCGCCAGCAGCTTGGCCGGCGGTGGTGGCTACGAGCAGTACTTC. It specifies CASSLAGGGGYEQYF.